A selection of T cell receptor beta chains follows, all from one sample in a study of cytomegalovirus exposure and HLA in healthy donors. Profiling relied on immunoSEQ multiplex PCR, and the TCRdb table lists in-frame clones only, not all of them. The sample gives some 120,000 clones, 73% of which show up once; around 2.1% is in the top ten. The sample taken for sequencing was PBMCs. Receptors were obtained from a woman aged 40 to 50 in good health and CMV-seropositive. CDR3s include the opening cysteine and the closing phenylalanine or tryptophan. D genes are given only for firm matches. Clone size appears in some rows only: once, few, many, or a class for an expanded clone.

j_gene: TRBJ1-2
abundance: -
v_gene: TRBV19
d_gene: -
CDR3aa: CASRLDSSNYGYTF
CDR3nt: TGTGCCAGTAGACTGGACAGCTCTAACTATGGCTACACCTTC

j_gene: TRBJ2-3
abundance: -
v_gene: TRBV7-2
d_gene: TRBD2
CDR3aa: CASSLITGGPTDTQYF
CDR3nt: TGTGCCAGCAGCTTAATTACGGGGGGGCCCACAGATACGCAGTATTTT

j_gene: TRBJ2-7
abundance: -
v_gene: TRBV5-1
d_gene: TRBD1
CDR3aa: CASSFSGQGYEQYF
CDR3nt: TGCGCCAGCAGCTTCTCGGGACAGGGCTACGAGCAGTACTTC

j_gene: TRBJ1-4
abundance: -
v_gene: TRBV25-1
d_gene: -
CDR3aa: CASSDYGYEKLFF
CDR3nt: TGTGCCAGCAGTGATTACGGGTACGAAAAACTGTTTTTT

j_gene: TRBJ2-1
abundance: once
v_gene: TRBV11-2
d_gene: TRBD2
CDR3aa: CASSFSPLAGANEQFF
CDR3nt: TGTGCCAGCAGCTTTTCACCGCTAGCGGGAGCCAATGAGCAGTTCTTC

j_gene: TRBJ2-3
abundance: once
v_gene: TRBV7-8
d_gene: -
CDR3aa: CASSLDPGSSRSQYF
CDR3nt: TGTGCCAGCAGCTTAGACCCGGGAAGTTCAAGATCGCAGTATTTT

j_gene: TRBJ2-4
abundance: -
v_gene: TRBV18
d_gene: -
CDR3aa: CASSPPGVGAKNIQYF
CDR3nt: TGTGCCAGCTCACCCCCCGGGGTAGGAGCCAAAAACATTCAGTACTTC

j_gene: TRBJ2-7
abundance: -
v_gene: TRBV30
d_gene: -
CDR3aa: CAWGSKAGYEQYF
CDR3nt: TGTGCCTGGGGGTCCAAAGCGGGCTACGAGCAGTACTTC

j_gene: TRBJ2-1
abundance: few
v_gene: TRBV6-4
d_gene: TRBD2
CDR3aa: CASSKRGTWDNEQFF
CDR3nt: TGTGCCAGCAGTAAGCGGGGCACCTGGGACAATGAGCAGTTCTTC

j_gene: TRBJ2-7
abundance: -
v_gene: TRBV18
d_gene: TRBD2
CDR3aa: CASSPRGGGASYEQYF
CDR3nt: TGTGCCAGCTCACCAAGAGGCGGGGGGGCCAGCTACGAGCAGTACTTC

j_gene: TRBJ1-6
abundance: -
v_gene: TRBV6-1
d_gene: TRBD1
CDR3aa: CASRKTGTDNSPLHF
CDR3nt: TGTGCCAGCAGGAAGACAGGGACCGATAATTCACCCCTCCACTTT

j_gene: TRBJ1-5
abundance: -
v_gene: TRBV7-9
d_gene: TRBD1
CDR3aa: CASSFGTAINQPQHF
CDR3nt: TGTGCCAGCAGCTTCGGGACAGCGATTAATCAGCCCCAGCATTTT

j_gene: TRBJ2-2
abundance: -
v_gene: TRBV30
d_gene: -
CDR3aa: CAWSQNRGTRELFF
CDR3nt: TGTGCCTGGAGTCAGAACAGGGGGACTAGGGAGCTGTTTTTT

j_gene: TRBJ1-2
abundance: once
v_gene: TRBV2
d_gene: -
CDR3aa: CASTLQNYGYTF
CDR3nt: TGTGCCAGCACCCTACAGAACTATGGCTACACCTTC

j_gene: TRBJ2-3
abundance: -
v_gene: TRBV4-1
d_gene: TRBD2
CDR3aa: CASSQGGRERDTQYF
CDR3nt: TGCGCCAGCAGCCAAGGCGGGAGAGAGAGAGATACGCAGTATTTT

j_gene: TRBJ1-2
abundance: -
v_gene: TRBV4-2
d_gene: -
CDR3aa: CASSQDREDGYTF
CDR3nt: TGTGCCAGCAGCCAAGACAGGGAAGACGGCTACACCTTC

j_gene: TRBJ2-1
abundance: -
v_gene: TRBV9
d_gene: TRBD2
CDR3aa: CASSVSASGLSYNEQFF
CDR3nt: TGTGCCAGCAGCGTATCTGCTAGCGGTCTCTCCTACAATGAGCAGTTCTTC

j_gene: TRBJ2-5
abundance: -
v_gene: TRBV5-1
d_gene: TRBD2
CDR3aa: CASSTRLAGGWETQYF
CDR3nt: TGCGCCAGCAGCACAAGACTAGCGGGAGGTTGGGAGACCCAGTACTTC

j_gene: TRBJ1-2
abundance: -
v_gene: TRBV7-8
d_gene: -
CDR3aa: CASYGQPGSSYTF
CDR3nt: TGTGCCAGCTATGGACAGCCAGGCTCTAGCTACACCTTC

j_gene: TRBJ1-5
abundance: -
v_gene: TRBV4-1
d_gene: -
CDR3aa: CASSQVGRGRNQPQHF
CDR3nt: TGCGCCAGCAGCCAAGTTGGCAGGGGAAGAAATCAGCCCCAGCATTTT

j_gene: TRBJ1-5
abundance: -
v_gene: TRBV7-6
d_gene: -
CDR3aa: CASSQAGWNQPQHF
CDR3nt: TGTGCCAGCAGCCAGGCTGGTTGGAATCAGCCCCAGCATTTT

j_gene: TRBJ1-4
abundance: -
v_gene: TRBV30
d_gene: TRBD1
CDR3aa: CAWSGDRGTNEKLFF
CDR3nt: TGTGCCTGGAGCGGGGACAGGGGAACTAATGAAAAACTGTTTTTT

j_gene: TRBJ1-2
abundance: -
v_gene: TRBV10-3
d_gene: -
CDR3aa: CAISDTKNYGYTF
CDR3nt: TGTGCCATCAGTGACACAAAAAACTATGGCTACACCTTC

j_gene: TRBJ2-5
abundance: once
v_gene: TRBV7-9
d_gene: TRBD2
CDR3aa: CASSSYGTSQQETQYF
CDR3nt: TGTGCCAGCAGCTCCTACGGGACTAGCCAGCAAGAGACCCAGTACTTC

j_gene: TRBJ1-2
abundance: -
v_gene: TRBV19
d_gene: TRBD1
CDR3aa: CASSIRDRTGPYGYTF
CDR3nt: TGTGCCAGTAGTATTCGGGACAGGACTGGACCCTATGGCTACACCTTC

j_gene: TRBJ2-5
abundance: -
v_gene: TRBV7-9
d_gene: TRBD2
CDR3aa: CASSFSGGAPETQYF
CDR3nt: TGTGCCAGCAGCTTTAGCGGGGGGGCTCCAGAGACCCAGTACTTC

j_gene: TRBJ1-4
abundance: -
v_gene: TRBV19
d_gene: -
CDR3aa: CASRTATNEKLFF
CDR3nt: TGTGCCAGTCGGACAGCAACTAATGAAAAACTGTTTTTT

j_gene: TRBJ1-1
abundance: -
v_gene: TRBV4-2
d_gene: TRBD1
CDR3aa: CASSQGQGTGTEAFF
CDR3nt: TGTGCCAGCAGCCAAGGACAGGGGACGGGCACTGAAGCTTTCTTT

j_gene: TRBJ2-1
abundance: -
v_gene: TRBV27
d_gene: -
CDR3aa: CASSLFGLSPSSYNEQFF
CDR3nt: TGTGCCAGCAGTTTATTTGGACTCTCTCCGAGCTCCTACAATGAGCAGTTCTTC

j_gene: TRBJ1-2
abundance: -
v_gene: TRBV14
d_gene: -
CDR3aa: CASSQESWPLYGYTF
CDR3nt: TGTGCCAGCAGCCAAGAGTCTTGGCCGTTATATGGCTACACCTTC

j_gene: TRBJ2-1
abundance: -
v_gene: TRBV19
d_gene: -
CDR3aa: CASSARDISSYNEQFF
CDR3nt: TGTGCCAGTAGTGCCAGGGACATTAGCTCCTACAATGAGCAGTTCTTC

j_gene: TRBJ2-7
abundance: -
v_gene: TRBV5-1
d_gene: -
CDR3aa: CASSATGRGIDYEQYF
CDR3nt: TGCGCCAGCAGCGCTACGGGGAGGGGGATAGACTACGAGCAGTACTTC

j_gene: TRBJ2-7
abundance: once
v_gene: TRBV7-8
d_gene: -
CDR3aa: CASSLAVSHVYEQYF
CDR3nt: TGTGCCAGCAGCTTAGCCGTTAGCCACGTCTACGAGCAGTACTTC

j_gene: TRBJ1-1
abundance: -
v_gene: TRBV7-9
d_gene: -
CDR3aa: CASTGVSEASGMVAFF
CDR3nt: TGTGCCAGCACCGGGGTCAGCGAGGCGAGCGGAATGGTAGCTTTCTTT

j_gene: TRBJ2-5
abundance: -
v_gene: TRBV11-1
d_gene: TRBD2
CDR3aa: CASSLASRTRVEQYF
CDR3nt: TGTGCCAGCAGCTTAGCAAGTAGGACTAGAGTGGAGCAGTACTTC

j_gene: TRBJ2-1
abundance: -
v_gene: TRBV30
d_gene: -
CDR3aa: CAWSGDTFYGNEQFF
CDR3nt: TGTGCCTGGAGCGGGGACACCTTCTATGGGAATGAGCAGTTCTTC

j_gene: TRBJ1-3
abundance: -
v_gene: TRBV28
d_gene: -
CDR3aa: CASSPAGAQAGNTIYF
CDR3nt: TGTGCCAGCAGTCCAGCAGGGGCACAAGCTGGAAACACCATATATTTT

j_gene: TRBJ1-2
abundance: -
v_gene: TRBV28
d_gene: -
CDR3aa: CASSPRGKANYGYTF
CDR3nt: TGTGCCAGCAGTCCGCGAGGCAAAGCTAACTATGGCTACACCTTC

j_gene: TRBJ1-4
abundance: few
v_gene: TRBV5-4
d_gene: -
CDR3aa: CASSSTASTNEKLFF
CDR3nt: TGTGCCAGCAGCTCGACAGCTTCAACTAATGAAAAACTGTTTTTT

j_gene: TRBJ1-2
abundance: few
v_gene: TRBV4-2
d_gene: -
CDR3aa: CASSQDEIYGYTF
CDR3nt: TGTGCCAGCAGCCAAGACGAGATATATGGCTACACCTTC

j_gene: TRBJ1-2
abundance: -
v_gene: TRBV6-1
d_gene: -
CDR3aa: CASSVYGDRYGYTF
CDR3nt: TGTGCCAGCAGTGTGTACGGAGACCGCTATGGCTACACCTTC

j_gene: TRBJ1-6
abundance: -
v_gene: TRBV7-9
d_gene: TRBD1
CDR3aa: CSSSLGQGFWNSPLHF
CDR3nt: TGTTCCAGCAGCTTAGGACAGGGGTTTTGGAATTCACCCCTCCACTTT

j_gene: TRBJ2-7
abundance: -
v_gene: TRBV6-5
d_gene: -
CDR3aa: CASSYSRAGYEQYF
CDR3nt: TGTGCCAGCAGTTACTCGCGGGCTGGATACGAGCAGTACTTC

j_gene: TRBJ1-3
abundance: -
v_gene: TRBV7-2
d_gene: -
CDR3aa: CASTNSGASGNTIYF
CDR3nt: TGTGCCAGCACCAACTCGGGAGCCTCTGGAAACACCATATATTTT

j_gene: TRBJ2-2
abundance: -
v_gene: TRBV19
d_gene: -
CDR3aa: CASSIVRGGRGLYTGELFF
CDR3nt: TGTGCCAGTAGTATAGTAAGGGGGGGCAGGGGGCTGTACACCGGGGAGCTGTTTTTT

j_gene: TRBJ2-3
abundance: once
v_gene: TRBV9
d_gene: -
CDR3aa: CASSVGGTDTQYF
CDR3nt: TGTGCCAGCAGCGTAGGCGGAACAGATACGCAGTATTTT

j_gene: TRBJ2-7
abundance: -
v_gene: TRBV18
d_gene: TRBD2
CDR3aa: CASSPQLAGAKDEQYF
CDR3nt: TGTGCCAGCTCACCACAGCTAGCGGGGGCAAAAGACGAGCAGTACTTC

j_gene: TRBJ1-2
abundance: -
v_gene: TRBV28
d_gene: -
CDR3aa: CASSPVNYGYTF
CDR3nt: TGTGCCAGCAGTCCCGTAAACTATGGCTACACCTTC

j_gene: TRBJ2-7
abundance: -
v_gene: TRBV10-3
d_gene: -
CDR3aa: CAISEQTGYEQYF
CDR3nt: TGTGCCATCAGTGAACAAACGGGTTACGAGCAGTACTTC

j_gene: TRBJ2-7
abundance: -
v_gene: TRBV10-3
d_gene: -
CDR3aa: CAISEMADEQYF
CDR3nt: TGTGCCATCAGTGAGATGGCGGACGAGCAGTACTTC

j_gene: TRBJ1-1
abundance: -
v_gene: TRBV28
d_gene: -
CDR3aa: CASSLIDRMNTEAFF
CDR3nt: TGTGCCAGCAGTTTAATTGACAGAATGAACACTGAAGCTTTCTTT

j_gene: TRBJ2-5
abundance: -
v_gene: TRBV11-3
d_gene: TRBD2
CDR3aa: CASSSGLAGFGETQYF
CDR3nt: TGTGCCAGCAGCTCCGGACTAGCGGGGTTTGGAGAGACCCAGTACTTC

j_gene: TRBJ2-3
abundance: -
v_gene: TRBV30
d_gene: -
CDR3aa: CAWRRTSTDTQYF
CDR3nt: TGTGCCTGGAGGCGTACTAGCACAGATACGCAGTATTTT